These 22 T cell receptor beta chains share one sample of origin, sequenced in a study of blood T cell repertoires in COVID-19. Sequenced by immunoSEQ multiplex PCR; TCRdb stores in-frame clones only, minus some. Among 470,000 or so clones listed, roughly 91% were seen once. Sequencing input: peripheral blood. Source of these receptors: a woman aged 30 to 39 with acute or convalescent COVID-19.

This clone showed up just a few times. V usage is TRBV7-2 and J usage is TRBJ1-1, with D uncertain. V lost 5 bases to trimming and J lost 4 bases, with 17 bases between them. The CDR3 is made up of 15 amino acids. Germline CDR1 is SGHTA and CDR2 is FQGNSA. DNA for the CDR3: TGTGCCAGCAGCCTCAAACGGGTCTCGGGCACTGAAGCTTTCTTT. As protein: CASSLKRVSGTEAFF. The full variable domain, its missing parts supplied by reference TRBV7-2 and TRBJ1-1, is GAGVSQSPSNKVTEKGKDVELRCDPISGHTALYWYRQSLGQGLEFLIYFQGNSAPDKSGLPSDRFSAERTGGSVSTLTIQRTQQEDSAVYLCASSLKRVSGTEAFFGQGTRLTVV.

V gene TRBV10-3 combines with J gene TRBJ1-5; 7 bases agree with TRBD1. V shed 6 bases and J 1 base; nucleotides not matched to a gene: 6. CDR1 and CDR2 (germline): ENHRY, SYGVKD. The CDR3 length is 15 residues. The CDR3 region has the DNA TGTGCCATCAGCGCTACAGGGGCCAGCAATCAGCCCCAGCATTTT. The encoded protein is CAISATGASNQPQHF.

The chain combines TRBV28 with TRBJ1-2; 11 positions match TRBD1. The junction had 9 bases not matched to a gene; V was cut back by 5 bases and J by 4 bases. CDR3 length: 16 residues. The germline CDR1 and CDR2 sequences are MDHEN and SYDVKM. CDR3 DNA sequence: TGTGCCAGCAGTCCCTTGGGACAGGGGGTCCTCTATGGCTACACCTTC. It yields the protein CASSPLGQGVLYGYTF.

J is TRBJ2-3 and V is TRBV11-2; TRBD2 agrees at 7 bases. The germline V gene has CDR1 SGHAT and CDR2 FQNNGV. The ends lost 1 base at V and 2 bases at J; junction bases unmatched: 6. The CDR3 runs 16 residues. CDR3 region: CASSLGASGLTDTQYF. CDR3 coding DNA: TGTGCCAGCAGCTTAGGGGCTAGCGGACTCACAGATACGCAGTATTTT. The complete variable domain, with remaining parts taken from reference TRBV11-2 and TRBJ2-3, reads EAGVAQSPRYKIIEKRQSVAFWCNPISGHATLYWYQQILGQGPKLLIQFQNNGVVDDSQLPKDRFSAERLKGVDSTLKIQPAKLEDSAVYLCASSLGASGLTDTQYFGPGTRLTVL.

V usage is TRBV20-1 and J usage is TRBJ2-1; 10 bases are a match to TRBD2. V trimming: 3 bases; J trimming: 5 bases; junction bases outside the gene matches: 16. The CDR3 extends over 18 amino acids. In germline, CDR1 is DFQATT, CDR2 SNEGSKA (reference sequence). The CDR3 region has the DNA TGCAGTGCTAGTGGACGGTCAGCGGGGGGGTCATACAACAATGAGCAGTTCTTC. The encoded protein is CSASGRSAGGSYNNEQFF.

This chain connects TRBV5-6 to TRBJ2-1; perhaps TRBD1 as D (6 bases). This CDR3 is 13 amino acids long. V was shortened by 4 bases and J by 4 bases, with 9 bases between the two germline ends. CDR1 is SGHDT and CDR2 is YYEEEE in the germline V gene. The CDR3 DNA reads TGTGCCAGCAGCGCGACAGGATACAATGAGCAGTTCTTC. It yields the protein CASSATGYNEQFF.

This chain joins TRBV5-4 and TRBJ1-1, with D tentatively TRBD1 (5 bases). V lost 1 base to trimming and J lost 7 bases, with 8 bases between them. The CDR3 runs to 12 residues. Germline-derived CDR1 and CDR2 are SGHNT and YYREEE (reference sequence). This CDR3 is CASSLFQGEAFF. CDR3 nucleotides: TGTGCCAGCAGCTTGTTTCAGGGTGAAGCTTTCTTT.

J is TRBJ2-1 and V is TRBV4-1; TRBD2 is a possible D gene (6 bases). V was cut by 6 bases and J by 2 bases, with 14 bases left in between. The CDR3 sequence is 15 residues long. Per the germline V gene, CDR1 is MGHRA and CDR2 is YSYEKL. The CDR3 loop reads CASRRDPNPYNEQFF. The CDR3 bases are TGCGCCAGCAGGCGGGACCCTAACCCCTACAATGAGCAGTTCTTC.

This chain joins TRBV21-1 and TRBJ1-3. TRBV21-1 has pseudogene status. The CDR3 loop spans 14 amino acids. Written as DNA, the CDR3 is TGTGCCAGCAGCAAAGAGTCAGCGAGAGACACCATATATTTT. It specifies CASSKESARDTIYF.

The chain combines TRBV5-6 with TRBJ1-2; D might be TRBD1 (5 bases). CDR3 length: 15 amino acids. Germline values: CDR1 SGHDT, CDR2 YYEEEE. Trimming removed 4 bases from V and 4 bases from J, with 17 bases in between. CDR3 bases: TGTGCCAGCAGCACCCGCAGAGGACAAACCTATGGCTACACCTTC. This gives the protein CASSTRRGQTYGYTF.

The gene calls are TRBV12-5 and TRBJ2-5; 11 nucleotides align to TRBD2. CDR3 size: 15 residues. The ends lost 2 bases at V and 4 bases at J; junction bases unmatched: 3. Looked up from germline, CDR1 is LGHNT and CDR2 is FRNRAP. The CDR3 bases are TGTGCTAGTGGTTTGACTCTAGCGGGGGGAGAGACCCAGTACTTC. Residues: CASGLTLAGGETQYF.

This chain joins TRBV5-1 and TRBJ2-7, with TRBD1 as a possible D gene (6 bases). V shed 0 bases and J shed 5 bases, with 18 bases lying between them. Per the germline V gene, CDR1 is SGHRS and CDR2 is YFSETQ. The CDR3 is 16 amino acids. The CDR3 protein is CASSLGYSTGSNEQYF. CDR3 nucleotides: TGCGCCAGCAGCTTGGGTTATTCTACAGGGTCCAACGAGCAGTACTTC.

In the case of this clone: Germline is not matched at one junction end, which may reflect a read error. The chain combines TRBV19 with TRBJ1-2; no firm D call. CDR1 is LNHDA, CDR2 SQIVND, per germline (reference sequence). This CDR3 has 16 residues. CDR3 nucleotide sequence: TGTGCCAGTAGTCTAGACGCAGCTGACTACGCTTATGGCTACACCTTC. Protein: CASSLDAADYAYGYTF.

This rearrangement joins TRBV2 to TRBJ2-6, with TRBD2 as a possible D gene (6 bases). The germline V and J ends were trimmed by 5 bases and 0 bases, with 11 bases remaining between them. Germline V gene sequence: CDR1 SNHLY, CDR2 FYNNEI. The CDR3 is 16 amino acids. The CDR3, as DNA: TGTGCCAGCAGTTGGGACTTATCCTCTGGGGCCAACGTCCTGACTTTC. Translated, it gives CASSWDLSSGANVLTF. The entire variable domain, with the rest obtained from reference TRBV2 and TRBJ2-6, is as follows: EPEVTQTPSHQVTQMGQEVILRCVPISNHLYFYWYRQILGQKVEFLVSFYNNEISEKSEIFDDQFSVERPDGSNFTLKIRSTKLEDSAMYFCASSWDLSSGANVLTFGAGSRLTVL.

The CDR3, as DNA: TGTGCCAGCAGCCACAGGGCTGAAGCTTTCTTT. Protein sequence: CASSHRAEAFF. V and J are TRBV3-1 (or the pseudogene TRBV3-2) and TRBJ1-1, with D perhaps TRBD1 (5 bases). Trimming removed 3 bases at V and 6 bases at J, with 5 bases between. The germline V gene has CDR1 LGHDT and CDR2 YNNKEL (reference sequence). CDR3 length: 11 residues.

The chain has TRBV5-1 and TRBJ2-1, with 9 bases matching TRBD2. Germline V gives CDR1 SGHRS, CDR2 YFSETQ. This CDR3 region has 14 residues. The V segment lost 3 bases and the J segment 6 bases; nucleotides outside the gene matches: 4. For the CDR3, the DNA is TGCGCCAGCAGCTACCTAGCGGGGACCAATGAGCAGTTCTTC. Its protein product is CASSYLAGTNEQFF.

The chain joins TRBV6-5 to TRBJ1-1; TRBD1 is a possible D gene (6 bases). Germline CDR1 reads MNHEY; CDR2 reads SVGAGI. Trimming took off 6 bases at V and 4 bases at J, with 18 bases between the two ends. The CDR3 has 15 amino acids. The CDR3 sequence is CASSQNWGGPTEAFF. The CDR3 coding sequence is TGTGCCAGCAGCCAGAATTGGGGGGGCCCCACTGAAGCTTTCTTT.

This clone was observed a few times. The J gene is TRBJ2-1, the V gene TRBV5-1, with 13 bases that match TRBD2. V lost 4 bases to trimming and J lost 0 bases; unmatched junction nucleotides: 4. The CDR3 has 17 residues. CDR1 is SGHRS and CDR2 is YFSETQ in the germline V gene. The CDR3 nucleotides are TGCGCCAGCAGCGGACTAGCGGGGGTTGGCTCCTACAATGAGCAGTTCTTC. Translated: CASSGLAGVGSYNEQFF.

The chain is built from TRBV2 and TRBJ2-2, with 11 bases lining up with TRBD2. J was trimmed by 1 base and V by 7 bases; bases with no gene match: 8. Germline V lookup: CDR1 SNHLY, CDR2 FYNNEI. CDR3 length: 17 amino acids. The CDR3 DNA follows: TGTGCCAGCACCCCCACTAGCGGGGGCATGAACACCGGGGAGCTGTTTTTT. Encoded protein: CASTPTSGGMNTGELFF.

The chain employs TRBV12-3 or TRBV12-4 and TRBJ1-1; possible D gene TRBD1, 5 bases. Trimming took 7 bases from V and 1 from J, leaving 10 bases between them. The CDR3 covers 13 residues. The chain's CDR3 is CASTIRGNTEAFF. The CDR3 bases are TGTGCCAGCACGATTAGGGGGAACACTGAAGCTTTCTTT.

This clone has a single count. This CDR3 reads CARRTSGSDTQYF. Here the CDR3 DNA reads TGCGCCAGGAGGACTAGCGGGTCAGATACGCAGTATTTT. The V call is TRBV5-1, the J call TRBJ2-3; the match to TRBD2 covers 11 bases. With V trimmed by 8 bases and J by 4 bases, 3 bases remained unmatched. This CDR3 is built from 13 residues. CDR1 and CDR2 from the germline V gene are SGHRS and YFSETQ. The full variable domain, its missing parts supplied by reference TRBV5-1 and TRBJ2-3, is KAGVTQTPRYLIKTRGQQVTLSCSPISGHRSVSWYQQTPGQGLQFLFEYFSETQRNKGNFPGRFSGRQFSNSRSEMNVSTLELGDSALYLCARRTSGSDTQYFGPGTRLTVL.

J is TRBJ1-4 and V is TRBV2; D gene unclear. Trimming stripped 8 bases from V and 8 bases from J, with 21 bases between. The CDR3 is made up of 15 amino acids. The V gene's germline CDR1 is SNHLY and CDR2 FYNNEI. CDR3 in amino acids: CASAGDAGKREKLFF. CDR3 nucleotides: TGTGCCAGCGCCGGCGATGCGGGAAAACGCGAAAAACTGTTTTTT.